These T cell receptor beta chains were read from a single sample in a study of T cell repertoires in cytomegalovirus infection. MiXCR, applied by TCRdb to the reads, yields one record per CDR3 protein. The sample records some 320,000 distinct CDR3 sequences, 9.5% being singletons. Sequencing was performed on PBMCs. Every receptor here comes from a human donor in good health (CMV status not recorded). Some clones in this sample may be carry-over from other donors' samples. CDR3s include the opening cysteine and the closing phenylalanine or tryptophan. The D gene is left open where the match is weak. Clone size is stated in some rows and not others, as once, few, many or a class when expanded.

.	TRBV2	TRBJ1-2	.	TGTGCCAGCAGGCGCTTAAGGGGAGAAGGCTATGGCTACACCTTC	CASRRLRGEGYGYTF
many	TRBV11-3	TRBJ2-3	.	TGTGCCAGTGGGGGCCCGCGGTCGGATACGCAGTATTTT	CASGGPRSDTQYF
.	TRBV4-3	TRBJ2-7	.	TGCGCCAGCAGCCAAGATTCAGACTACTCCTACGAGCAGTACTTC	CASSQDSDYSYEQYF
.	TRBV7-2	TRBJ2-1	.	TGTGCCAGCAGCTTAATGGGCGGGATAGGCGATGAGCAGTTCTTC	CASSLMGGIGDEQFF
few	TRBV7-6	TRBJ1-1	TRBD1	TGTGCCAGCAGCCCTCCCGGGGACAGGGAAGCTTTCTTT	CASSPPGDREAFF
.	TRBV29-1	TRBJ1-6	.	TGCAGCGCCCGTTCGGGGGGGAGCGGCTCACCCCTCCACTTT	CSARSGGSGSPLHF
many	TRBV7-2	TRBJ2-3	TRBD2	TGTGCCAGCAGCCCTAGTGGACTAGGGAAAACGTATTTT	CASSPSGLGKTYF
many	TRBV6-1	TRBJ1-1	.	TGTGCCAGCAGTGAAGAAGGTGGTGGCACTGAAGCTTTCTTT	CASSEEGGGTEAFF
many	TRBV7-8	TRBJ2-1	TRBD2	TGTGCCAGCAGCTTAGAACCCGTACGCGGGAGGGCATACAATGAGCAGTTCTTC	CASSLEPVRGRAYNEQFF
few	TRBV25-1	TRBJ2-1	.	TGTGCCAGCAGTCAGACAGCCAACAATGAGCAGTTCTTC	CASSQTANNEQFF
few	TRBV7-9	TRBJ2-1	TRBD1	TGTGCCAGCAGCCCGGGACAGGGGGTCAATGAGCAGTTCTTC	CASSPGQGVNEQFF
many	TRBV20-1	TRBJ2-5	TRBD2	TGCAGTGCTAAACTAGCGGGGAGACAAGAGACCCAGTACTTC	CSAKLAGRQETQYF
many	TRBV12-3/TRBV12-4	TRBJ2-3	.	TGTGCCAGCAGGTCCTCTAGATTTAGCACAGATACGCAGTATTTT	CASRSSRFSTDTQYF
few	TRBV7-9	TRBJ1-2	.	TGTGCCAGCAGCAATCCGGACCCAGGCATTGGTGGCTACACCTTC	CASSNPDPGIGGYTF
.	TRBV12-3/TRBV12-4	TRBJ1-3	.	TGTGCCAGCAGTTTTTACGGAGACTCTGGAAACACCATATATTTT	CASSFYGDSGNTIYF
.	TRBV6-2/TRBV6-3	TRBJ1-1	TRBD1	TGTGCCAGCAAAGACAGGGGGCGGAACACTGAAGCTTTCTTT	CASKDRGRNTEAFF
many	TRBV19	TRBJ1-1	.	TGTGCCACCGGTAAACGGACCGACCCGAACACTGAAGCTTTCTTT	CATGKRTDPNTEAFF
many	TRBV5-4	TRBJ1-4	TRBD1	TGTGCCAGCAGCTTGAACAGGGGGCTCACTAATGAAAAACTGTTTTTT	CASSLNRGLTNEKLFF
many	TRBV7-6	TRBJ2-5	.	TGTGCCAGCAGCTTAGTATTCCCGGGGGCAGGAGAGACCCAGTACTTC	CASSLVFPGAGETQYF
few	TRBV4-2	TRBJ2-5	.	TGTGCCAGCAGCCAAGAAGGGTCGGGGTACCAAGAGACCCAGTACTTC	CASSQEGSGYQETQYF
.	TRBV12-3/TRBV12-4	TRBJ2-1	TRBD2	TGTGCCAGCAGTTCCACCATTGAGACTAGCGGCAAGTTCTTC	CASSSTIETSGKFF
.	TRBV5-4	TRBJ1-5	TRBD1	TGTGCCAGCAGCTTGGTACGGGACAGCCAGACCAATCAGCCCCAGCATTTT	CASSLVRDSQTNQPQHF
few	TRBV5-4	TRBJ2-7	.	TGTGCCAGCAGCTTGGGGACAGCAACGAGCTCCTACGAGCAGTACTTC	CASSLGTATSSYEQYF
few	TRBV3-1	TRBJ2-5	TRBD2	TGTGCCAGCAGCCAAGACGGGAGGCCCCAAGAGACCCAGTACTTC	CASSQDGRPQETQYF
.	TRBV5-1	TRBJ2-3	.	TGCGCCAGCAGCCGGGACTGGACTTCCACAGATACGCAGTATTTT	CASSRDWTSTDTQYF